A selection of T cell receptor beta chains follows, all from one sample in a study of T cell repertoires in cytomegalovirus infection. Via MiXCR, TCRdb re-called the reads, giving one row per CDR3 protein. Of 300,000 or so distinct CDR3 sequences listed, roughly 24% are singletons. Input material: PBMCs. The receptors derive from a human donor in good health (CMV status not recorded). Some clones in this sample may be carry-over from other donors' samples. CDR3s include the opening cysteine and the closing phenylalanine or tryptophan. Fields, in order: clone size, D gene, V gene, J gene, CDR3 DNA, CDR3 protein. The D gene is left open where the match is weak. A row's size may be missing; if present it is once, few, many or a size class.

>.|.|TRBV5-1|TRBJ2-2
TGCGCCAGCAGCTTGGCAGTAACCGGGGAGCTGTTTTTT
CASSLAVTGELFF
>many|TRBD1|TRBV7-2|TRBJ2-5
TGTGCCAGCAGCTTAGATTCAGGGGGCGCGAAGACCCAGTACTTC
CASSLDSGGAKTQYF
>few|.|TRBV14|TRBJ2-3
TGTGCCAGCAGCCAGAGCTTGTTGGATACGCAGTATTTT
CASSQSLLDTQYF
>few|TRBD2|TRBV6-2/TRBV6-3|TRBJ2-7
TGTGCCAGCAGACCAATAGCGGGGAGCTCCTACGAGCAGTACTTC
CASRPIAGSSYEQYF
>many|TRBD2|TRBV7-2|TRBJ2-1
TGTGCCAGCAGCTCAATGCGGGGGGCCTACAATGAGCAGTTCTTC
CASSSMRGAYNEQFF
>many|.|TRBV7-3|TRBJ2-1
TGTGCCAGCAGCTTATTTGAGGGGGGGCCAAATGAGCAGTTCTTC
CASSLFEGGPNEQFF
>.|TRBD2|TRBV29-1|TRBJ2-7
TGCAGCGTTGCCCAGATTGCCGGGACTAGCGACTACGAGCAGTACTTC
CSVAQIAGTSDYEQYF
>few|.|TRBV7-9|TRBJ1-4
TGTGCCAGCAGCTTGGCAGGGACCGCCACTAATGAAAAACTGTTTTTT
CASSLAGTATNEKLFF
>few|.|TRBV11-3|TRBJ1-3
TGTGCCAGCAGCGAAGACAACTCTGGAAACACCATATATTTT
CASSEDNSGNTIYF
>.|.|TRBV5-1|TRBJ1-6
TGCGCCAGCAGCTTGTTTCAGTCGTCGAATTCACCCCTCCACTTT
CASSLFQSSNSPLHF
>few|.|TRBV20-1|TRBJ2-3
TGCAGTGCTGATGCAGGGGTGGGTTGGACAGATACGCAGTATTTT
CSADAGVGWTDTQYF
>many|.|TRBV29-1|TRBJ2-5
TGCAGCGTTGACCGCGTCGGGGGGACCCAGTACTTC
CSVDRVGGTQYF
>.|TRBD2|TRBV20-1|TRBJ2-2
TGCAGTGGTAGCGGGACCAACACCGGGGAGCTGTTTTTT
CSGSGTNTGELFF
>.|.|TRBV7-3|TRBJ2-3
TGTGCCAGCAGCTTAACGTCAGGGTCTGCGCAGTATTTT
CASSLTSGSAQYF
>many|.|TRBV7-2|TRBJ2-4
TGTGCCAGCAGCATAACGCCAGGGAGTGGAAACATTCAGTACTTC
CASSITPGSGNIQYF
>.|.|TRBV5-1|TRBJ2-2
TGCGCCAGCAGCTTGGAGGCAGGACGCACCGGGGAGCTGTTTTTT
CASSLEAGRTGELFF
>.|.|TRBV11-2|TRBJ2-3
TGTGCCAGCAGCTTCTCCGGGGGTGGCACAGATACGCAGTATTTT
CASSFSGGGTDTQYF
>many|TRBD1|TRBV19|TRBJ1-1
TGTGCCAGTAGTAACCCGGGACAGACAAGAAGAGCTTTCTTT
CASSNPGQTRRAFF
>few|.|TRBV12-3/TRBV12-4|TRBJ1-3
TGTGCCAGCAGTGCCTGGGGCAGGGCTGGAAACACCATATATTTT
CASSAWGRAGNTIYF
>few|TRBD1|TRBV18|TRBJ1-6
TGTGCCAGCTCAACTGGACAGGCCCGTGCCCTCCACTTT
CASSTGQARALHF
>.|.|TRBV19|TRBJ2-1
TGTGCCAGTAGTATAGATAGCAGAAAGAATGAGCAGTTCTTC
CASSIDSRKNEQFF
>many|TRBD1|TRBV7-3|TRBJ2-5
TGTGCCAGCAGCCCGACAGGGATGGAGACCCAGTACTTC
CASSPTGMETQYF
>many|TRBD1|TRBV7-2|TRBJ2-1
TGTGCCAGCAGCCCTCCAGGGACAGCATACAATGAGCAGTTCTTC
CASSPPGTAYNEQFF
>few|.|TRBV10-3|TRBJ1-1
TGTGCCATCAGTGAGTCAAAGGGAGGAGGGAACACTGAAGCTTTCTTT
CAISESKGGGNTEAFF
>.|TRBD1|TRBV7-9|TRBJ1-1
TGTGCCAGCAGCTTAGCGAGGCAGGGGGGGACTGAAGCTTTCTTT
CASSLARQGGTEAFF
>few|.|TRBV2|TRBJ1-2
TGTGCCAGCAGAAAAGGGGAGGGGCGCTTCCCTGGCTACACCTTC
CASRKGEGRFPGYTF
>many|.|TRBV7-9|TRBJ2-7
TGTGCCAGCAGCGATCAGGGAGGAACATCCTACGAGCAGTACTTC
CASSDQGGTSYEQYF
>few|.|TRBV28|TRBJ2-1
TGTGCCAGCTCGTGGGGGGCCCAAGGGCAGTTCTTC
CASSWGAQGQFF
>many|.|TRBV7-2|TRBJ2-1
TGTGCCAGCAGCTCCAGAAACAGCGCCAATGAGCAGTTCTTC
CASSSRNSANEQFF
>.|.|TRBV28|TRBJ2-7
TGTGCCAGCAGCCGCCGAGTAGGGGTCTACGAGCAGTACTTC
CASSRRVGVYEQYF
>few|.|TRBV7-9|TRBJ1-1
TGTGCCAGCAGCCAACTCCCCTCTCAGGGGAACACTGAAGCTTTCTTT
CASSQLPSQGNTEAFF
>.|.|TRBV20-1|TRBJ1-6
TGCAGTGCTAGAGACGGGAACAGGCGGCATTCACCCCTCCACTTT
CSARDGNRRHSPLHF
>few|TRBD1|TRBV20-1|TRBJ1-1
TGCAGTGCTAGGCAGGGGGGGCCTGACACTGAAGCTTTCTTT
CSARQGGPDTEAFF
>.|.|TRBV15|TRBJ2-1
TGTGCCACCAGCAGCGAATTCTACAATGAGCAGTTCTTC
CATSSEFYNEQFF
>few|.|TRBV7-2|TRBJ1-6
TGTGCCAGCAGCTTTAGGGGGGGATCAGTTTCACCCCTCCACTTT
CASSFRGGSVSPLHF
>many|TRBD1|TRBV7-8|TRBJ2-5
TGTGCCAGCAGCTTAACGACAGGGGACTTCGAGACCCAGTACTTC
CASSLTTGDFETQYF
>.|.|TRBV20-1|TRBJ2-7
TGCAGTGGCGTGCAGAACGAGCAGTACTTC
CSGVQNEQYF
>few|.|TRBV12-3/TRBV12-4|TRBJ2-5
TGTGCCAGCAGTTTAGTAGGGCTTGAAGAGACCCAGTACTTC
CASSLVGLEETQYF
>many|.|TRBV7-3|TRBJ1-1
TGTGCCAGCAGCTCCTTCCCCGGCACTGAAGCTTTCTTT
CASSSFPGTEAFF
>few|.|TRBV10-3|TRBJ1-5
TGTGCCATCAGTGAGCCATCTACAGGTCAGCCCCAGCATTTT
CAISEPSTGQPQHF
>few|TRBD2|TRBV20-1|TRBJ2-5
TGCAGTGCTAGAGTTGGTAGCGGGGGGGGGGAGACCCAGTACTTC
CSARVGSGGGETQYF